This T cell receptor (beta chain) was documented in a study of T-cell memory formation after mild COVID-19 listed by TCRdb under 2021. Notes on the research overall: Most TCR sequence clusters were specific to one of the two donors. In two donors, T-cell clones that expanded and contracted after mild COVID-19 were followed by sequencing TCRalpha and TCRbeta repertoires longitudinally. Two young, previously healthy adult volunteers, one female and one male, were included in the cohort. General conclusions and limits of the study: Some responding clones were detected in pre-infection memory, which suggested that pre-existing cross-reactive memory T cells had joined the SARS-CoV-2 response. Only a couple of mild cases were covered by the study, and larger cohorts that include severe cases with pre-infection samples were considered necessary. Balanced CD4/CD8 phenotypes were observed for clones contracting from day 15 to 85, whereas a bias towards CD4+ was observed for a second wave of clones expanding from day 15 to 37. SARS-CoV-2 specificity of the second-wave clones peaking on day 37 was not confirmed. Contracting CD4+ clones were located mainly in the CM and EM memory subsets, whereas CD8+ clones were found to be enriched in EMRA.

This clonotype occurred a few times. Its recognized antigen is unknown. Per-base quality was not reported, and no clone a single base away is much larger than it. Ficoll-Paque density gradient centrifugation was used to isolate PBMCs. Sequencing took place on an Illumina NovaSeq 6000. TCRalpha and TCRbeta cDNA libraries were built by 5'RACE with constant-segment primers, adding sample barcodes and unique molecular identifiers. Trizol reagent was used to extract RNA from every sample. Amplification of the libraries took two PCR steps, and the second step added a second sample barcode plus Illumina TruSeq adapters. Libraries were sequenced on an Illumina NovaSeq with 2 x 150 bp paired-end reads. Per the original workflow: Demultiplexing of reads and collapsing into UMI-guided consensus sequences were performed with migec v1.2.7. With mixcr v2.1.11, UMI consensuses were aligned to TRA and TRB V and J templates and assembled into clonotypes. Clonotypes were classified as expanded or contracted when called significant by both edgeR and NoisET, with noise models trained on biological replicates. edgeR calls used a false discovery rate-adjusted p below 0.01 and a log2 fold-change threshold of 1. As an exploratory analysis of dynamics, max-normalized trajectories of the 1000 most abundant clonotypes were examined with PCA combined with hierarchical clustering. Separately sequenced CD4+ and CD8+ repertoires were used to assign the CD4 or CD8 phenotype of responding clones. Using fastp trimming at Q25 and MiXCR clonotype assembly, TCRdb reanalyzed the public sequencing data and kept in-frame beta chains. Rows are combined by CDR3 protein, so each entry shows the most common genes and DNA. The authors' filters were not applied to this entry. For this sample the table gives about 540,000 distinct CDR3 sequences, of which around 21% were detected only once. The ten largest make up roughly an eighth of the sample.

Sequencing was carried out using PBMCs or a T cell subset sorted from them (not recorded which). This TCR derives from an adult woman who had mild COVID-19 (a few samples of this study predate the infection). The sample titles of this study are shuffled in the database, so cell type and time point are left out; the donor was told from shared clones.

The nucleotide sequence is TGTGCCAGCAGTTTAGGAGGAAACTCTGGAAACACCATATATTTT. Translated, it gives CASSLGGNSGNTIYF. The chain joins TRBV12-3 or TRBV12-4 to TRBJ1-3; too little of a D gene remains to name it. The cysteine opens and the phenylalanine closes a CDR3 of 15 amino acids. Only the CDR3 portion is preserved as DNA: 45 bases, with reading frame beginning at the first base. Trimming at the junction amounts to 1 base on V and 0 bases on J, and the germline ends lie 7 bases apart.